The rows below give T cell receptor beta chains drawn from one sample of a study of PD-1 blockade in classical Hodgkin lymphoma. TCRdb's table, derived via immunoSEQ multiplex PCR, lists solely in-frame clones and lacks some. The data show roughly 90,000 clones, 83% seen once. The sequences come from peripheral blood mononuclear cells (PBMCs), collected before the fourth cycle of nivolumab. These receptors came from a human donor with classical Hodgkin lymphoma. CDR3s include the opening cysteine and the closing phenylalanine or tryptophan. D genes are given only for firm matches. Clone size is shown for a subset of rows, as once, few, many or a class of expanded clone.

abundance	j_gene	v_gene	d_gene	CDR3nt	CDR3aa
.	TRBJ2-5	TRBV11-2	TRBD2	TGTGCCAGCAGCCCGGGAGGGTTTAAAGAGACCCAGTACTTC	CASSPGGFKETQYF
.	TRBJ2-7	TRBV7-8	TRBD2	TGTGCCAGCAGCTCTTTAGCGGGAGGAGAGCAGTACTTC	CASSSLAGGEQYF
.	TRBJ2-2	TRBV9	.	TGTGCCAGCAGCGTAGGGACTACCACCGGGGAGCTGTTTTTT	CASSVGTTTGELFF
.	TRBJ2-1	TRBV2	.	TGTGCCAGCAGTGTTCTAGCCTACAATGAGCAGTTCTTC	CASSVLAYNEQFF
once	TRBJ2-7	TRBV7-8	.	TGTGCCAGCAGCTTAGCGTCGGGGTACAACGAGCAGTACTTC	CASSLASGYNEQYF
.	TRBJ2-1	TRBV5-1	TRBD1	TGCGCCAGCAGGGCGCGGACAGGGGGCTCCTACAATGAGCAGTTCTTC	CASRARTGGSYNEQFF
.	TRBJ2-6	TRBV5-4	.	TGTGCCAGCAGCTTGGTTGGGGCCAACGTCCTGACTTTC	CASSLVGANVLTF
.	TRBJ2-6	TRBV7-9	.	TGTGCCAGCAGCTTTTGGTACCACGGGACCTCTGGGGCCAACGTCCTGACTTTC	CASSFWYHGTSGANVLTF
.	TRBJ1-1	TRBV6-6	TRBD1	TGTGCCAGCAGAACGACAGGGTCCACTGAAGCTTTCTTT	CASRTTGSTEAFF
few	TRBJ2-2	TRBV5-4	TRBD2	TGTGCCAGCAGTCAACTAGCGGGAGTCCACGGGGAGCTGTTTTTT	CASSQLAGVHGELFF
.	TRBJ2-7	TRBV5-4	.	TGTGCCAGCAGCCAAGCCTCTCGCGAGCAGTACTTC	CASSQASREQYF
once	TRBJ2-1	TRBV10-3	.	TGTGCCATCAGCGCCTTTAGTCCGGGTTTGTATGGGGTGGTTGAGCAGTTCTTC	CAISAFSPGLYGVVEQFF
.	TRBJ1-2	TRBV28	.	TGTGCCAGCAGTTTGGTAGGGGCCGGTGGCTACACCTTC	CASSLVGAGGYTF